This TCR beta chain was identified during a study of T-cell memory formation after mild COVID-19. General study results and limits: Proof of SARS-CoV-2 specificity was absent for the second-wave clones that crested on day 37. The pre-infection memory compartment contained some responding clones, suggesting cross-reactive memory joined. While clones contracting from day 15 to 85 were balanced between CD4 and CD8, later expanders leaned CD4+.

Per the germline V gene, CDR1 is SGDLS and CDR2 is YYNGEE. V dropped 10 bases and J dropped 3 bases, with 16 bases sitting between them. The CDR3 covers 13 residues. Remarks on this clonotype: The target antigen is unknown.

TCRdb fed the 5' RACE reads into MiXCR, producing one record per CDR3 protein. The profile shows roughly 260,000 distinct CDR3 sequences, over 15% of them singletons. The receptor was derived from a man aged 18 to 30 who had mild COVID-19 (a few samples of this study predate the infection). Cell type and time point are not known. The sample consisted of PBMCs or a T cell subset sorted from them (not recorded which). This sequence joins TRBV9 and TRBJ2-5, with D perhaps TRBD2 (7 bases). DNA for the CDR3: TGTGCCTCCGGGCCGGGGGGCGAAGAGACCCAGTACTTC. This translates into CASGPGGEETQYF.